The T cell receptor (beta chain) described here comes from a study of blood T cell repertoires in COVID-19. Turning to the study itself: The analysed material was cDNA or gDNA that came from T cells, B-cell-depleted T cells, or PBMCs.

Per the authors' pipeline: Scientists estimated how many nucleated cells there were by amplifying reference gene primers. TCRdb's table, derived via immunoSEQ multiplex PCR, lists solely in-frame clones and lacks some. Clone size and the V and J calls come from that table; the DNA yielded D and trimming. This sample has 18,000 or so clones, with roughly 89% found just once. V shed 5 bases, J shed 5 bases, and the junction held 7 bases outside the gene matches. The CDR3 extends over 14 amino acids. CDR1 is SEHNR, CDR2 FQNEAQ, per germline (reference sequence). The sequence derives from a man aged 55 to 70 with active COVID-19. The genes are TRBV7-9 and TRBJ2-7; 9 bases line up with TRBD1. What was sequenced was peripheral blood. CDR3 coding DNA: TGTGCCAGCAGCCCCTGGACAGGGGAACACGAGCAGTACTTC. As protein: CASSPWTGEHEQYF.